This paragraph reports one T cell receptor beta chain. Its antigen remains unknown. The table came from immunoSEQ multiplex PCR; TCRdb's copy has only in-frame clones and leaves some out. The sample records 95,000 to 110,000 clones, 92% being singletons. The data are from a study of T cell responses to AZD1222 COVID-19 vaccine. Between the trimmed V and J ends, which lost 1 base and 4 bases, there was a span of 16 bases. CDR1 and CDR2 (germline): MGHRA, YSYEKL. There are 16 residues in the CDR3. Findings of the study overall: Researchers took repertoire samples only after the peak T cell response had come.

This sequence joins TRBV4-1 and TRBJ2-5, with D perhaps TRBD2 (6 bases). Sequencing used peripheral blood, obtained 28 days after the second AZD1222 dose. The sequence came from an adult who received the AZD1222 COVID-19 vaccine. This CDR3 reads CASSQGLAERRETQYF. The CDR3 nucleotides are TGCGCCAGCAGCCAAGGCTTAGCGGAACGTAGAGAGACCCAGTACTTC.